The source of this T cell receptor beta chain is a study of OX40 agonist ivuxolimab in advanced cancers. As for the study in general: Partial responses were recorded for three patients, including one with hepatocellular carcinoma and two with cutaneous melanoma.

The CDR3 consists of 15 residues. The germline CDR1 and CDR2 sequences are SGDLS and YYNGEE. Trimming removed 4 bases from V and 8 bases from J; junction bases left unmatched: 10. Sequencing used immunoSEQ multiplex PCR; TCRdb keeps in-frame clones, though not all of them. The data contain some 69,000 clones, around nine tenths of them singletons. Comments on this clone: Its antigen is undetermined.

The study's findings and limits: Clonal expansion was seen in CD4+ and CD8+ blood T cells by week 6 at 0.1 to 3.0 mg/kg.

This sequence originates from an adult with an advanced solid tumor such as melanoma, head and neck, liver or kidney cancer. This sample comprised CD4+ or CD8+ T cells sorted from blood, obtained in a trial of the OX40 agonist ivuxolimab. This chain connects TRBV9 to TRBJ2-1; 9 bases fit TRBD2. The CDR3 DNA follows: TGTGCCAGCAGCCAATTGGGGCTAGCGGGATATGAGCAGTTCTTC. The encoded protein is CASSQLGLAGYEQFF.